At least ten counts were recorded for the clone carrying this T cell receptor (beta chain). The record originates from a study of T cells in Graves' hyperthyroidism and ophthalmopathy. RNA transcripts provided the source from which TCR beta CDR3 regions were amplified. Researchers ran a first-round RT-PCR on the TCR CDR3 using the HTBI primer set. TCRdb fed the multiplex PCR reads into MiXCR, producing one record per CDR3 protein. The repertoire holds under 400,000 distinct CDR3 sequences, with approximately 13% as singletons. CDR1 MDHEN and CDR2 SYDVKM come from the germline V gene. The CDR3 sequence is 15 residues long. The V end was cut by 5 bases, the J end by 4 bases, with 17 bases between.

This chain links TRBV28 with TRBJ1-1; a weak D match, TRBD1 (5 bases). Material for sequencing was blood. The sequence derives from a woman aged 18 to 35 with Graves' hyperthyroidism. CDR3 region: CASSPNAKGSTEAFF. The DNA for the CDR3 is TGTGCCAGCAGTCCGAATGCAAAGGGGAGCACTGAAGCTTTCTTT.